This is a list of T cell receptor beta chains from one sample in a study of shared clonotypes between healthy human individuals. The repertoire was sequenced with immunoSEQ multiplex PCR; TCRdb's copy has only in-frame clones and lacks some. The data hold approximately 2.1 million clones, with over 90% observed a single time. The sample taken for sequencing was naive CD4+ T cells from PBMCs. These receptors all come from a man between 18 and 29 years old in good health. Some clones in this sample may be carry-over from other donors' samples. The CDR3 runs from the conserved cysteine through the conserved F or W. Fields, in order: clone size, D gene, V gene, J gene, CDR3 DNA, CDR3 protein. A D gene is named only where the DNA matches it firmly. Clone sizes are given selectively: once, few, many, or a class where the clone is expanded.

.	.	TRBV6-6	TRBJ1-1	TGTGCCAGCAGCCCAACAGGGAGTCGCACTGAAGCTTTCTTT	CASSPTGSRTEAFF
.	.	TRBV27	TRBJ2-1	TGTGCCAGCAGTTTAACGGGACTCAGCTCCTACAATGAGCAGTTCTTC	CASSLTGLSSYNEQFF
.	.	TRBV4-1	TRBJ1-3	TGCGCCAGCAGCCAAGGCGAGGTGCGCGCTTCTGGAAACACCATATATTTT	CASSQGEVRASGNTIYF
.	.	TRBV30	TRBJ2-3	TGTGCCTGGAGTTTGGGACGGCTTAGCACAGATACGCAGTATTTT	CAWSLGRLSTDTQYF
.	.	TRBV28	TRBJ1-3	TGTGCCAGCAGCCGGGATGCCTTAAAAGGAAACACCATATATTTT	CASSRDALKGNTIYF
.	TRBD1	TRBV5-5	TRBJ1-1	TGTGCCAGCAGGCCTGGACCGGGACAGGGGCTCACTGAAGCTTTCTTT	CASRPGPGQGLTEAFF
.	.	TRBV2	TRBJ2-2	TGTGCCAGCTCCGGGACATCGGGCACCGGGGAGCTGTTTTTT	CASSGTSGTGELFF
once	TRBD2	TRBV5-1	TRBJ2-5	TGCGCCAGCCGCCGACTAGCGGGAAGAGAGACCCAGTACTTC	CASRRLAGRETQYF
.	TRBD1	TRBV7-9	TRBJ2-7	TGTGCCAGCAGCACCGACAGGGACGAGCAGTACTTC	CASSTDRDEQYF
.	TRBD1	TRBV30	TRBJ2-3	TGTGCCTGGGGGACAGGGAGCACAGATACGCAGTATTTT	CAWGTGSTDTQYF
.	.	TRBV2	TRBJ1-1	TGTGCCAGCAGTTCCCAAGCTGGGGGGTCCACTGAAGCTTTCTTT	CASSSQAGGSTEAFF
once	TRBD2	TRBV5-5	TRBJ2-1	TGTGCCAGCAGCTTGCGGGGGCTAGCGGGATTAAGCTCCTACAATGAGCAGTTCTTC	CASSLRGLAGLSSYNEQFF
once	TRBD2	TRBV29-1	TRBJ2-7	TGCAGCGGGGGGGGTTCCTACGAGCAGTACTTC	CSGGGSYEQYF
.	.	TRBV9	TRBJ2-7	TGTGCCAGCAGTGGTTACGACGGAGGCGAGCAGTACTTC	CASSGYDGGEQYF
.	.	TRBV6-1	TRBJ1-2	TGTGCCAGCAGTCTACAGGGCCCCAACTATGGCTACACCTTC	CASSLQGPNYGYTF
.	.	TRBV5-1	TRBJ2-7	TGCGCCAGCAGCCGGAAGGGGGTCCTAGACCCCCACGAGCAGTACTTC	CASSRKGVLDPHEQYF
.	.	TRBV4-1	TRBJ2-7	TGCGCCAGCAGCCAACTAGTACGGACAGAAGAGCAGTACTTC	CASSQLVRTEEQYF
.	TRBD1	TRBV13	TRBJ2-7	TGTGCCAGCAGCCCGTTGGGACAGGGCAAGTACGAGCAGTACTTC	CASSPLGQGKYEQYF
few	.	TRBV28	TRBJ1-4	TGTGCCAGCAGTTCCGAACCCTATGGCGGGGAAAAACTGTTTTTT	CASSSEPYGGEKLFF
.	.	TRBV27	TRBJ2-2	TGTGCCAGCAGTTTATCCTCACCGGGACTTCTAAACACCGGGGAGCTGTTTTTT	CASSLSSPGLLNTGELFF
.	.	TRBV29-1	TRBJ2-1	TGCAGCGTTGGTCTTCCGCGTCGGGAGAGCTCCTACAATGAGCAGTTCTTC	CSVGLPRRESSYNEQFF
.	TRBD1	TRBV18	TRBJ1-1	TGTGCCAGCTCACCAGCTGGACAGGTGAACACTGAAGCTTTCTTT	CASSPAGQVNTEAFF
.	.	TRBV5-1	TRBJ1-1	TGCGCCAGCAGCTTGTTTACTATGAACACTGAAGCTTTCTTT	CASSLFTMNTEAFF
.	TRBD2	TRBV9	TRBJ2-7	TGTGCCAGCAGCAAAACAGCGGGAGAGGCCCTACGCGAGCAGTACTTC	CASSKTAGEALREQYF
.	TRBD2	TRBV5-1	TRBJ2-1	TGCGCCAGCAGCACCACCGCCGGGACTAGGGGGGTCGGCGAGCAGTTCTTC	CASSTTAGTRGVGEQFF
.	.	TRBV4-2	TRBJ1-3	TGTGCCAGCAGCCAAGATCCTGGGGGAAACACCATATATTTT	CASSQDPGGNTIYF
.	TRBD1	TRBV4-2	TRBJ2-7	TGTGCCAGCAGCCAAGCGGACAGGGCGTCCTACGAGCAGTACTTC	CASSQADRASYEQYF
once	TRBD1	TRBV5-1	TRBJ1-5	TGCGCCAGCAGTAAGGGGGCCGGTAATCAGCCCCAGCATTTT	CASSKGAGNQPQHF